Sequencing of this T cell receptor (beta chain) was carried out in a study of CD8 T cells in ankylosing spondylitis. Germline CDR1 is SEHNR and CDR2 is FQNEAQ (reference sequence). Trimming stripped 6 bases from V and 5 bases from J, with 22 bases between. There are 16 residues in the CDR3. TCRdb reanalysed the 5' RACE reads using MiXCR and keeps one entry per CDR3 protein. In the table there are about 160,000 distinct CDR3 sequences, around 43% of which are singletons. Study-level findings and limits: Some of these motif variants have turned up before, in reports on reactive arthritis synovial fluid and blood.

Remarks on this clonotype: The antigen is not known.

The chain has TRBV7-9 and TRBJ1-2; no clear D gene. Sequences were obtained from synovial fluid, either unsorted or a sorted T cell fraction (not recorded which). This clonotype originated in a male donor with ankylosing spondylitis. The CDR3 DNA is TGTGCCAGCAGTATAAAAACCCTCAACAAGATTTATGGCTACACCTTC. Amino acid sequence: CASSIKTLNKIYGYTF. The variable domain in full, with the rest retrieved from reference TRBV7-9 and TRBJ1-2, is DTGVSQNPRHKITKRGQNVTFRCDPISEHNRLYWYRQTLGQGPEFLTYFQNEAQLEKSRLLSDRFSAERPKGSFSTLEIQRTEQGDSAMYLCASSIKTLNKIYGYTFGSGTRLTVV.